One and the same sample provided the 6 T cell receptor beta chains below, sequenced in a study of molecular identifiers for immune sequencing clone quantification. One entry per CDR3 protein results from TCRdb running MiXCR on the PCR reads. The repertoire holds a few hundred thousand distinct CDR3 sequences, with about 25% as singletons. Source material: naive CD8+ T cells from blood, with Jurkat cell RNA spiked in. The sample's subset: FACS-sorted CD8+CD4-CCR7+CD45RA+ naive T cells. These receptors all come from a human donor in good health. Some libraries in this study had Jurkat cell RNA spiked in.

V gene TRBV27 combines with J gene TRBJ2-1; 7 nucleotides agree with TRBD1. V shed 1 base and J 3 bases; nucleotides not matched to a gene: 6. CDR1 is MNHEY and CDR2 is SMNVEV in the germline V gene (reference sequence). The CDR3 has 16 amino acids. In nucleotides, the CDR3 is TGTGCCAGCAGTTTATATGAGGGGGCCTACTACAATGAGCAGTTCTTC. It translates to CASSLYEGAYYNEQFF.

The V call is TRBV20-1, the J call TRBJ2-7, with 9 bases lining up with TRBD2. Looked up from germline, CDR1 is DFQATT and CDR2 is SNEGSKA (reference sequence). There are 16 residues in the CDR3. After removal of 3 bases from V and 2 bases from J, the junction contained 11 bases not matched to a gene. CDR3 bases: TGCAGTGCTAGGGTCCCTAGCGGGAATACCCCCTACGAGCAGTACTTC. Protein sequence: CSARVPSGNTPYEQYF.

The V call is TRBV20-1, the J call TRBJ2-7, with 11 bases fitting TRBD2. The CDR3 is 17 amino acids. V was pared by 6 bases and J by 0 bases, with 13 bases of the junction left unmatched. In germline, CDR1 is DFQATT, CDR2 SNEGSKA (reference sequence). The CDR3 DNA sequence: TGCAGTGCCCCGAGTGGACTAGCGGGCCTCTACTCCTACGAGCAGTACTTC. Protein: CSAPSGLAGLYSYEQYF.

To note about this clonotype: One junction end does not reproduce the germline sequence, and a read error may be involved. V gene TRBV5-3 combines with J gene TRBJ2-3; 11 bases are shared with TRBD1. TRBV5-3 is an ORF, with its function uncertain. The CDR3 runs 15 residues. CDR3 bases: TGTGCCAGCAGCTTGGGACAGGGGGTTATAGATACGCAGTATTTT. Its translation: CASSLGQGVIDTQYF.

This clonotype was picked up a small number of times. V and J are TRBV20-1 and TRBJ2-7, with D perhaps being TRBD1 or TRBD2 (5 bases each). The CDR3 extends over 13 amino acids. Germline V gene lookup returns CDR1 DFQATT and CDR2 SNEGSKA (reference sequence). V lost 7 bases and J 3 bases, leaving 16 bases between the germline ends. CDR3 protein: CSVWWGSSYEQYF. DNA for the CDR3: TGCAGTGTTTGGTGGGGGAGCAGCTACGAGCAGTACTTC.

This clonotype has a handful of counts. This CDR3 is CASSSGTGVTGELFF. Written as DNA, the CDR3 is TGTGCCAGCAGCTCCGGGACAGGGGTCACCGGGGAGCTGTTTTTT. V usage is TRBV7-9 and J usage is TRBJ2-2; 10 bases are shared with TRBD1. Germline V gives CDR1 SEHNR, CDR2 FQNEAQ (reference sequence). V lost 4 bases to trimming and J lost 4 bases; unmatched junction nucleotides: 3. The CDR3 contains 15 residues.